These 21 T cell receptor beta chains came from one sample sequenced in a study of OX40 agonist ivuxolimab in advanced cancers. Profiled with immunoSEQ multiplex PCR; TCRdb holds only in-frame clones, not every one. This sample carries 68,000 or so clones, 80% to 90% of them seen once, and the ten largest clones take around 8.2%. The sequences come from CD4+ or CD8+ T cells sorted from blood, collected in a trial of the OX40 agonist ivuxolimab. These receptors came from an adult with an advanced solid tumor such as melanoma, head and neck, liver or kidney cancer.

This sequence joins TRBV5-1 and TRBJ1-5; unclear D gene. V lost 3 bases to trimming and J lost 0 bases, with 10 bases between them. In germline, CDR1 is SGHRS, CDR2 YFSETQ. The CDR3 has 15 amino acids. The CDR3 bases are TGCGCCAGCAGCTCGGGCGGAAATAGCAATCAGCCCCAGCATTTT. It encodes CASSSGGNSNQPQHF.

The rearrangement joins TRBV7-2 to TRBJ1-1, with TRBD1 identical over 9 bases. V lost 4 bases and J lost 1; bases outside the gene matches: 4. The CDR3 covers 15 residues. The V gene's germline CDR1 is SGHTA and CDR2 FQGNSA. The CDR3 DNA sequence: TGTGCCAGCAGCTCTACGGACAGGGGGAACACTGAAGCTTTCTTT. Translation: CASSSTDRGNTEAFF.

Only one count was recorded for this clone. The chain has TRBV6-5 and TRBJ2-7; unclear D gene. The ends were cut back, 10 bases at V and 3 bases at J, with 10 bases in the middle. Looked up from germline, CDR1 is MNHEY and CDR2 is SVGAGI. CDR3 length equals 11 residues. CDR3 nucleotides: TGTGCCACTGTGGGCTTCTACGAGCAGTACTTC. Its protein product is CATVGFYEQYF.

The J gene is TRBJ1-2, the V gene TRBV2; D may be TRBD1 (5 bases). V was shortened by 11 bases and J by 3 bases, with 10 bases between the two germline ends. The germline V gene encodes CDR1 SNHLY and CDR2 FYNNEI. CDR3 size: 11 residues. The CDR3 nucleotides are TGTGCCGCCAGGGAAGACTATGGCTACACCTTC. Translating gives CAAREDYGYTF.

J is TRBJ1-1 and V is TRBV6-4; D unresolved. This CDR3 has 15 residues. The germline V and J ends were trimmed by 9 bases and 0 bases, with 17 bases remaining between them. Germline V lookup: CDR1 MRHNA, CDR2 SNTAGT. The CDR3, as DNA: TGTGCCAGGCTCATCCTTCCAGTCCTGAACACTGAAGCTTTCTTT. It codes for CARLILPVLNTEAFF.

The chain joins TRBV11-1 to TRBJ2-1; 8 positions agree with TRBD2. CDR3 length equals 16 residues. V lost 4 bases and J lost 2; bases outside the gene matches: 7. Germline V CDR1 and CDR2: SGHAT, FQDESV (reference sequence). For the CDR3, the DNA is TGTGCCAGCAGCTCCCACCCGGGGGGGGCCTACAATGAGCAGTTCTTC. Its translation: CASSSHPGGAYNEQFF.

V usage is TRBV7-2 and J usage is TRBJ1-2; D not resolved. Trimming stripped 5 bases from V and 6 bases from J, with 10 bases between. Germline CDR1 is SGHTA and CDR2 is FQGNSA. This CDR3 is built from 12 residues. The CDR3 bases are TGTGCCAGCAGCATCGAGATACATGGCTACACCTTC. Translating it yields CASSIEIHGYTF.

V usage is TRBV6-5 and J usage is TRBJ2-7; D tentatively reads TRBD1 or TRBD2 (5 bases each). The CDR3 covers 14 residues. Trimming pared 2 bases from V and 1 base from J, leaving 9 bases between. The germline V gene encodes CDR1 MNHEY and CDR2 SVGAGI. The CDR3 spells CASSYGGPSYEQYF. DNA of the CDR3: TGTGCCAGCAGTTACGGGGGACCGTCCTACGAGCAGTACTTC.

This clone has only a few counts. CDR3 residues: CASSPTGSNAFF. The CDR3, as DNA: TGTGCCAGCAGCCCTACAGGGAGTAACGCTTTCTTT. This chain connects TRBV6-5 to TRBJ1-1, with D perhaps matching TRBD1 (6 bases). The CDR3 sequence is 12 residues long. Germline CDR1 is MNHEY and CDR2 is SVGAGI. The germline V and J ends were trimmed by 6 bases and 11 bases, with 16 bases remaining between them.

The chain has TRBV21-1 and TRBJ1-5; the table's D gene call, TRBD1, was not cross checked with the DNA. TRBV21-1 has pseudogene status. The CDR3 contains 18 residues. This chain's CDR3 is CASSQSHQDDRPDQPQHF. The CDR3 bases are TGTGCCAGCAGCCAATCGCATCAAGATGACAGACCTGATCAGCCCCAGCATTTT.

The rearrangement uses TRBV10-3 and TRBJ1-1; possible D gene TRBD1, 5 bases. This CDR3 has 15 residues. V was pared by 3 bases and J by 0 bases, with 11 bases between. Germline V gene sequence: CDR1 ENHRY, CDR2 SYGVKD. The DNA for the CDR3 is TGTGCCATCAGTGACAGGGTAGAGATGAACACTGAAGCTTTCTTT. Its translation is CAISDRVEMNTEAFF.

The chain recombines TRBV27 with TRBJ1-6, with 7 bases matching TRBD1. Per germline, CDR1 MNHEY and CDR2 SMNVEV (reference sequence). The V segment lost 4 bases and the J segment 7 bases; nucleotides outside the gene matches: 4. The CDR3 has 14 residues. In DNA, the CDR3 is TGTGCCAGCAGTTCGGACAGGAAAAATTCACCCCTCCACTTT. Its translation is CASSSDRKNSPLHF.

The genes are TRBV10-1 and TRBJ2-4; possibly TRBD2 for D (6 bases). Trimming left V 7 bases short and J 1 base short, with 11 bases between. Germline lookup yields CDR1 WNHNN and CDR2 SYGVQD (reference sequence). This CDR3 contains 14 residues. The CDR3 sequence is CASINLAAKNIQYF. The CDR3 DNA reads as TGCGCCAGCATCAATCTAGCGGCCAAAAACATTCAGTACTTC.

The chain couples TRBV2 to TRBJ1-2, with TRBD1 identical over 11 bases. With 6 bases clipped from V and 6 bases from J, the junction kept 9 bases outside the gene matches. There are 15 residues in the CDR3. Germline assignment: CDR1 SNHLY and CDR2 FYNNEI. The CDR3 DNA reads TGTGCCAGCAGAACCGGGACAGGGGGATTTCATGGCTACACCTTC. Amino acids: CASRTGTGGFHGYTF.

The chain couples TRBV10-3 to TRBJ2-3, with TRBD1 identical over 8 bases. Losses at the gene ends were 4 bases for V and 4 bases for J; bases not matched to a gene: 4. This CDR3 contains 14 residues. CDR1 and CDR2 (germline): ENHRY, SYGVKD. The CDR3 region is CAISVGDRPDTQYF. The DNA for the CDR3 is TGTGCCATCAGTGTAGGGGACAGGCCAGATACGCAGTATTTT.

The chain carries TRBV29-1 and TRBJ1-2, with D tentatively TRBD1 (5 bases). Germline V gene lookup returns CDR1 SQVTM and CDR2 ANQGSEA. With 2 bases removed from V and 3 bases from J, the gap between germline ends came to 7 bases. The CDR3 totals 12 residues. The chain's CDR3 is CSVESGDYGYTF. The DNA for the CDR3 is TGCAGCGTTGAATCGGGGGACTATGGCTACACCTTC. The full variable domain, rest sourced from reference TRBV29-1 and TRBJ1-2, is SAVISQKPSRDICQRGTSLTIQCQVDSQVTMMFWYRQQPGQSLTLIATANQGSEATYESGFVIDKFPISRPNLTFSTLTVSNMSPEDSSIYLCSVESGDYGYTFGSGTRLTVV.

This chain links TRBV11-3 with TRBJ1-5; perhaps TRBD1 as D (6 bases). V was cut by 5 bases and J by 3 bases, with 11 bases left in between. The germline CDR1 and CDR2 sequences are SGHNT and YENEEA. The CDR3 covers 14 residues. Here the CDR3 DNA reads TGTGCCAGCAGCCAAGGGGGTTCCAATCAGCCCCAGCATTTT. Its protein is CASSQGGSNQPQHF.

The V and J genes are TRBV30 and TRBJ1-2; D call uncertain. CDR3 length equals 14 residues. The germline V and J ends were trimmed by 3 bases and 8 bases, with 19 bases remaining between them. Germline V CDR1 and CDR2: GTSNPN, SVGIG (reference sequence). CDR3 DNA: TGTGCCTGGAGAGTGATCGCGGAAGGGTACGGCTACACCTTC. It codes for CAWRVIAEGYGYTF. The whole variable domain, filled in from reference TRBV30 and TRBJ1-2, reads SQTIHQWPATLVQPVGSPLSLECTVEGTSNPNLYWYRQAAGRGLQLLFYSVGIGQISSEVPQNLSASRPQDRQFILSSKKLLLSDSGFYLCAWRVIAEGYGYTFGSGTRLTVV.

CDR3 nucleotides: TGTGCCAGCAGAGCTTATAGGAATCAGCCCCAGCATTTT. Translated: CASRAYRNQPQHF. This sequence joins TRBV6-5 and TRBJ1-5; no clear D. Trimming stripped 6 bases from V and 4 bases from J, with 10 bases between. CDR1 is MNHEY, CDR2 SVGAGI, per germline. The CDR3 is 13 residues long.

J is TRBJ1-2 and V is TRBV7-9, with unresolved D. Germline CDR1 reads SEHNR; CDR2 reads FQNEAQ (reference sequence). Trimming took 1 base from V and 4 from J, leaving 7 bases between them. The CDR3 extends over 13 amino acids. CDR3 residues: CASSLDGPYGYTF. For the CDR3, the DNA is TGTGCCAGCAGCTTAGACGGCCCCTATGGCTACACCTTC.

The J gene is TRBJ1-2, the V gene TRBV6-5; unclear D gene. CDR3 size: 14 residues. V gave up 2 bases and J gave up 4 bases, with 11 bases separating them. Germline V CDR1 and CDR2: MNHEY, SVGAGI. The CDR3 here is CASSYRGEGYGYTF. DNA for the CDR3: TGTGCCAGCAGTTACCGCGGGGAGGGCTATGGCTACACCTTC.